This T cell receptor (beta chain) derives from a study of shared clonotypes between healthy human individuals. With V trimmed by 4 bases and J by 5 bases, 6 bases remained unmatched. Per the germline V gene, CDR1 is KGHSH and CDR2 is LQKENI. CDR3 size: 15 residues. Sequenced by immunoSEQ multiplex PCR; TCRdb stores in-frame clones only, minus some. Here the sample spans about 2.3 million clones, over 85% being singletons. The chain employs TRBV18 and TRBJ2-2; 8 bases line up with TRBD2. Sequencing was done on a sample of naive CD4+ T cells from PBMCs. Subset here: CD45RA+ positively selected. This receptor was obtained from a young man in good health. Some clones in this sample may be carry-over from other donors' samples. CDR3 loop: CASSQAGVGTGELFF. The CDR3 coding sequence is TGTGCCAGCTCACAAGCGGGAGTAGGAACCGGGGAGCTGTTTTTT. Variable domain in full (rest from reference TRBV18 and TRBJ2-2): NAGVMQNPRHLVRRRGQEARLRCSPMKGHSHVYWYRQLPEEGLKFMVYLQKENIIDESGMPKERFSAEFPKEGPSILRIQQVVRGDSAAYFCASSQAGVGTGELFFGEGSRLTVL.